This T cell receptor beta chain appears in the sequencing data of a study of cytomegalovirus exposure and HLA in healthy donors. On the study more broadly: Earlier, 90 million to 140 million unique TCR beta sequences were recovered from about 179 million T cells by an analysis.

60 Vbeta and 13 Jbeta primers were used in PCR. Sequencing was performed with immunoSEQ multiplex PCR; in TCRdb, only in-frame clones are kept and a portion is missing. The sample consists of approximately 150,000 clones, around 64% of them appearing once. The CDR3 is 14 residues long. The junction had 4 bases not matched to a gene; V was cut back by 4 bases and J by 4 bases. The V gene's germline CDR1 is SGHDT and CDR2 YYEEEE. Overall study results and limits: Association of approximately 18,000 TCR beta sequences with HLA alleles was found at 0.05 false discovery rate in a later analysis. A later analysis reportedly found fewer N-insertions in an Asian-associated ancestry cluster than the roughly 730-donor mean.

Note on this clone: Its antigen is still unknown.

V and J are TRBV5-6 and TRBJ1-2; the match to TRBD1 covers 10 bases. The TCR was taken from a woman younger than 45 in good health and CMV-seronegative. Sequenced material: PBMCs. The CDR3 is CASSTGTGAYGYTF. The CDR3 DNA follows: TGTGCCAGCAGCACCGGGACAGGGGCCTATGGCTACACCTTC.